Included here is one TCR beta chain sequence, with context. These data originate in a study of blood T cell repertoires in COVID-19. As for the study in general: Italy, Spain and the United States were the sources of the convalescent and acute COVID-19 samples. PBMCs, B-cell-depleted T cells, or T cells provided the cDNA or gDNA that made up the material.

The CDR3 spans 16 residues. The V and J ends lost 5 bases and 2 bases respectively, with 15 bases between them. CDR1 is LNHNV, CDR2 YYDKDF, per germline (reference sequence). In the original analysis: The authors estimated nucleated cell counts from reference gene primer amplification. Some clones are missing from TCRdb's copy, which holds only in-frame ones; the method was immunoSEQ multiplex PCR. V and J calls and clone size are as listed in that table; D and trimming were resolved from the DNA. The table includes roughly 130,000 clones, 86% detected once. The sequenced material came from peripheral blood. This receptor was taken from a man aged 35 to 55 with acute or convalescent COVID-19. V gene TRBV15 combines with J gene TRBJ2-2; a weak D match, TRBD1 (6 bases). The CDR3 here is CATSYGRGQNTGELFF. The CDR3 bases are TGTGCCACCAGCTACGGTCGGGGACAAAACACCGGGGAGCTGTTTTTT. Drawing the rest from reference TRBV15 and TRBJ2-2, the complete variable domain is DAMVIQNPRYQVTQFGKPVTLSCSQTLNHNVMYWYQQKSSQAPKLLFHYYDKDFNNEADTPDNFQSRRPNTSFCFLDIRSPGLGDTAMYLCATSYGRGQNTGELFFGEGSRLTVL.